The clone carrying this TCR beta chain was counted once. Its specificity is not known. V was clipped by 7 bases and J by 6 bases; unmatched bases: 7. The CDR3 is 14 residues long. CDR1 and CDR2 from the germline V gene are MNHNS and SASEGT. This sample stems from a study of vaccination and CD4 T cells after COVID-19. Cultured CD4+ T cells had their DNA profiled by the Oncomine TCR Beta short-read assay. A single record per CDR3 protein comes from TCRdb applying MiXCR to the PCR reads. The table has fewer than 10,000 distinct CDR3 sequences, 45% to 55% seen once. Documented treatment: roughly 10-day PBMC culture with coronavirus spike peptide pools or control peptides (ViraFEST assay). CD4+ T cells of the unexposed donor were collected before the COVID-19 pandemic (2011-2018). General study findings and limits: SARS-CoV-2-reactive clonotypes rose nonsignificantly, with the median going from around 20 to 38.

The chain combines TRBV6-1 with TRBJ2-1; 9 bases align to TRBD1. The source of this sequence is a human donor in good health. Sample: CD4+ T cells from blood, cultured in vitro. The CDR3 protein is CASIGGQGFNEQFF. Written as DNA, the CDR3 is TGTGCCAGCATTGGGGGACAGGGCTTCAATGAGCAGTTCTTC.